The 2 T cell receptor beta chains given below trace back to one sample, sequenced in a study of cytotoxic CD8 clonotypes in ibrutinib-treated CLL. Clones were sequenced by immunoSEQ multiplex PCR, and TCRdb holds only the in-frame ones, with some missing. Here the sample spans under 200,000 clones, approximately 77% being singletons. Sequencing was performed on PBMCs, taken after 12 months of ibrutinib treatment. Source of these receptors: a human donor with chronic lymphocytic leukemia.

This clone was counted only a few times. The chain links TRBV18 to TRBJ1-6, with 8 bases fitting TRBD1. The CDR3 runs to 13 residues. V lost 2 bases to trimming and J lost 9 bases; unmatched junction nucleotides: 0. Germline CDR1 KGHSH, CDR2 LQKENI. CDR3 in DNA: TGTGCCAGCTCACCAGGACAGGGTTCACCCCTCCACTTT. This encodes CASSPGQGSPLHF.

This clone was counted once. The rearrangement joins TRBV18 to TRBJ2-1, with TRBD2 matching 8 bases. The trim removed 2 bases at V and 9 bases at J, leaving 9 bases unmatched. This CDR3 is 15 amino acids long. CDR1 and CDR2 from the germline V gene are KGHSH and LQKENI. The CDR3 loop is CASSPRGLEGVEQFF. The CDR3 DNA reads as TGTGCCAGCTCACCAAGGGGACTAGAGGGGGTTGAGCAGTTCTTC.